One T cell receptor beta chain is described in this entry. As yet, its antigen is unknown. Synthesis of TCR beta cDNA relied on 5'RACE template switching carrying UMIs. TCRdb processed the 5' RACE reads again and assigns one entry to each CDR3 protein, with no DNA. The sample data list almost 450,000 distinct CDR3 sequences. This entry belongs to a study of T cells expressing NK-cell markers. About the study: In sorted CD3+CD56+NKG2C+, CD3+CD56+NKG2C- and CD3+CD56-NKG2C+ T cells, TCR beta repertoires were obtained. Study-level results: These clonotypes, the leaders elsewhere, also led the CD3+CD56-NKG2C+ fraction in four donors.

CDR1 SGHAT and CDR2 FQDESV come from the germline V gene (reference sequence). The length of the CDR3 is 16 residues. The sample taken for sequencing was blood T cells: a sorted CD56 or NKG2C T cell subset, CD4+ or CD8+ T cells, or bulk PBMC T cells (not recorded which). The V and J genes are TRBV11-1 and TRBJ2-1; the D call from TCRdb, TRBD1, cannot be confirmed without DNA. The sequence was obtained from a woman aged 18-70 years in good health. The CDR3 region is CASSYNRVAKDDEQFF.